The 25 T cell receptor beta chains below all came from one sample that was sequenced in a study of cytomegalovirus exposure and HLA in healthy donors. A multiplex PCR was run with 60 Vbeta primers and 13 Jbeta primers. Generated by immunoSEQ multiplex PCR, the TCRdb table keeps only in-frame clones and is missing some. This sample has fewer than 200,000 clones; around 76% occur once, and the top ten carry approximately 1.3%. Specimen: PBMCs. These receptors were collected from a man aged 60 to 69 in good health and CMV-seronegative.

The chain carries TRBV6-1 and TRBJ2-3; 8 nucleotides align to TRBD1. The length of the CDR3 is 16 residues. Germline trimming cut 1 base from V and 5 bases from J; bases unmatched to any gene: 8. Germline V gives CDR1 MNHNS, CDR2 SASEGT. The CDR3 region has the DNA TGTGCCAGCAGTGAAGGGGCGACAGGGGCGGGAGATACGCAGTATTTT. It yields the protein CASSEGATGAGDTQYF.

The V gene is TRBV19, the J gene TRBJ1-1; 8 bases are a match to TRBD1. V shed 4 bases and J 5 bases; nucleotides not matched to a gene: 6. Germline CDR1 is LNHDA and CDR2 is SQIVND (reference sequence). This CDR3 comprises 14 residues. The CDR3 reads CASSTTGGETEAFF. CDR3 nucleotide sequence: TGTGCCAGTAGTACCACAGGGGGGGAGACTGAAGCTTTCTTT.

The chain uses TRBV18 and TRBJ2-2, with 9 bases fitting TRBD1. V gave up 4 bases and J gave up 1 base; unmatched junction bases: 1. The CDR3 runs 15 residues. Germline CDR1 and CDR2: KGHSH and LQKENI. DNA for the CDR3: TGTGCCAGCTCACTGGGACAGGGGAACACCGGGGAGCTGTTTTTT. Encoded protein: CASSLGQGNTGELFF. The complete variable domain, with remaining parts taken from reference TRBV18 and TRBJ2-2, reads NAGVMQNPRHLVRRRGQEARLRCSPMKGHSHVYWYRQLPEEGLKFMVYLQKENIIDESGMPKERFSAEFPKEGPSILRIQQVVRGDSAAYFCASSLGQGNTGELFFGEGSRLTVL.

The CDR3 reads CASSLQDMPYEQYF. The CDR3 nucleotides read TGTGCCAGCAGTTTACAGGACATGCCCTACGAGCAGTACTTC. The chain employs TRBV6-5 and TRBJ2-7; maybe TRBD1 (5 bases). The V end was cut by 4 bases, the J end by 2 bases, with 12 bases between. The germline gives CDR1 MNHEY, CDR2 SVGAGI. This CDR3 has 14 residues.

In its sample, this clone was seen a few times. The chain recombines TRBV19 with TRBJ1-1; no firm D call. Germline CDR1 reads LNHDA; CDR2 reads SQIVND (reference sequence). This CDR3 comprises 18 residues. V gave up 4 bases and J gave up 0 bases, with 21 bases separating them. CDR3 protein: CASSKDSGTAGVNTEAFF. CDR3 nucleotides: TGTGCCAGTAGTAAAGATAGCGGAACGGCTGGGGTGAACACTGAAGCTTTCTTT.

V gene TRBV5-4 combines with J gene TRBJ2-7; weak D call: TRBD1 (5 bases). Germline V CDR1 and CDR2: SGHNT, YYREEE (reference sequence). This CDR3 region has 14 residues. V was shortened by 1 base and J by 7 bases, with 15 bases between the two germline ends. CDR3 in amino acids: CASSLIGQGEEQYF. CDR3 nucleotides: TGTGCCAGCAGCTTGATCGGGCAGGGCGAGGAGCAGTACTTC.

The V and J genes are TRBV7-2 and TRBJ1-1; 8 bases align to TRBD1. There are 14 residues in the CDR3. Germline V lookup: CDR1 SGHTA, CDR2 FQGNSA. Trimming removed 4 bases from V and 7 bases from J; junction bases left unmatched: 8. This chain's CDR3 is CASSSGQGAYEAFF. In DNA, the CDR3 is TGTGCCAGCAGCTCCGGACAGGGCGCCTATGAAGCTTTCTTT.

The rearrangement joins TRBV5-1 to TRBJ2-6, with D possibly being TRBD1 (5 bases). The CDR3 covers 18 residues. The V gene's germline CDR1 is SGHRS and CDR2 YFSETQ. Trimming shortened V by 0 bases and J by 0 bases, and 13 bases separated the two germline ends. This CDR3 is CASSLDNQGNSGANVLTF. Here the CDR3 DNA reads TGCGCCAGCAGCTTGGATAATCAGGGCAACTCTGGGGCCAACGTCCTGACTTTC.

V usage is TRBV18 and J usage is TRBJ2-7; 7 bases map to TRBD1. The CDR3 consists of 13 residues. V shed 6 bases, J shed 3 bases, and the junction held 5 bases outside the gene matches. The germline V gene encodes CDR1 KGHSH and CDR2 LQKENI. The CDR3 DNA sequence: TGTGCCAGCTCGCCGGGGACAGTCTACGAGCAGTACTTC. Amino acid sequence: CASSPGTVYEQYF. The variable domain in full, with the rest retrieved from reference TRBV18 and TRBJ2-7, is NAGVMQNPRHLVRRRGQEARLRCSPMKGHSHVYWYRQLPEEGLKFMVYLQKENIIDESGMPKERFSAEFPKEGPSILRIQQVVRGDSAAYFCASSPGTVYEQYFGPGTRLTVT.

As to this clone: Different DNA sequences within this sample yield the same CDR3. The chain employs TRBV4-3 and TRBJ2-1, with D perhaps TRBD1 (6 bases). The CDR3 sequence is 15 residues long. From germline, CDR1 is LGHNA and CDR2 YSLEER. V was clipped by 6 bases and J by 0 bases, with 12 bases between them. CDR3 in DNA: TGCGCCAGCAGTCAGGGGTTGAGCTCCTACAATGAGCAGTTCTTC. It encodes CASSQGLSSYNEQFF.

The chain carries TRBV5-4 and TRBJ1-1, with 7 bases lining up with TRBD1. This CDR3 region has 16 residues. The V gene end was trimmed by 5 bases and the J gene end by 3 bases; junction bases not matched to a gene: 13. CDR1 is SGHNT, CDR2 YYREEE, per germline (reference sequence). The CDR3 loop reads CASRSKRRQGHTEAFF. For the CDR3, the DNA is TGTGCCAGCAGATCCAAACGCCGACAGGGCCACACTGAAGCTTTCTTT.

This clone was detected only once. The chain links TRBV11-2 to TRBJ2-5; 7 bases line up with TRBD1. Germline V gene sequence: CDR1 SGHAT, CDR2 FQNNGV. J gave up 3 bases and V 2 bases, and 3 bases lay outside the gene matches. This CDR3 comprises 14 residues. For the CDR3, the DNA is TGTGCCAGCAGCTTAAGGGGGACAGAAGAGACCCAGTACTTC. It translates to CASSLRGTEETQYF.

The rearrangement uses TRBV11-2 and TRBJ1-2, with a possible D match to TRBD1 (6 bases). Germline CDR1 SGHAT, CDR2 FQNNGV. CDR3 length: 14 amino acids. Trimming left V 5 bases short and J 4 bases short, with 14 bases between. The CDR3 spells CASSAQGDGYGYTF. CDR3 nucleotide sequence: TGTGCCAGCAGCGCACAGGGTGACGGCTATGGCTACACCTTC.

The chain uses TRBV28 and TRBJ2-7, with D tentatively TRBD1 (6 bases). V was pared by 4 bases and J by 6 bases, with 13 bases between. Germline CDR1 reads MDHEN; CDR2 reads SYDVKM. The length of the CDR3 is 13 residues. The CDR3 sequence is CASSWGDRREQYF. The CDR3 bases are TGTGCCAGCAGTTGGGGAGACAGGCGCGAGCAGTACTTC.

The chain uses TRBV4-3 and TRBJ2-1; TRBD2 agrees at 10 bases. With V trimmed by 0 bases and J by 4 bases, 12 bases remained unmatched. The CDR3 is 19 amino acids. Germline V gives CDR1 LGHNA, CDR2 YSLEER. This CDR3 is CASSQDSRGRTSGYNEQFF. As DNA, the CDR3 is TGCGCCAGCAGCCAAGATAGTAGGGGGCGGACTAGCGGATACAATGAGCAGTTCTTC.

The chain employs TRBV14 and TRBJ1-2; D is ambiguous. CDR1 and CDR2 from the germline V gene are SGHDN and FVKESK. Deletions cut 1 base from V and 3 bases from J, with 9 bases between. The CDR3 has 14 residues. CDR3: CASSQVGGYYGYTF. The CDR3 nucleotides read TGTGCCAGCAGCCAAGTCGGCGGATACTATGGCTACACCTTC.

This chain joins TRBV7-2 and TRBJ1-1; D uncertain. Trimming stripped 5 bases from V and 4 bases from J, with 23 bases between. Germline V CDR1 and CDR2: SGHTA, FQGNSA. This CDR3 region has 17 residues. The CDR3 region has the DNA TGTGCCAGCAGCCCCGAGAGGCGCAGCCCCAGTGCCACTGAAGCTTTCTTT. It is translated as CASSPERRSPSATEAFF.

The chain combines TRBV27 with TRBJ2-5; 12 bases match TRBD2. V gave up 5 bases and J gave up 5 bases; unmatched junction bases: 15. The germline gives CDR1 MNHEY, CDR2 SMNVEV (reference sequence). The CDR3 has 18 amino acids. CDR3 amino acids: CASSPWTSGDIQGETQYF. CDR3 nucleotides: TGTGCCAGCAGTCCCTGGACTAGCGGGGACATACAGGGGGAGACCCAGTACTTC.

The chain has TRBV5-1 and TRBJ1-1; 8 nucleotides agree with TRBD1. The CDR3 contains 14 residues. With 3 bases clipped from V and 4 bases from J, the junction kept 5 bases outside the gene matches. Germline loops: CDR1 SGHRS, CDR2 YFSETQ. The CDR3 loop is CASSWGTGSTEAFF. For the CDR3, the DNA is TGCGCCAGCAGCTGGGGGACAGGTTCCACTGAAGCTTTCTTT.

The chain has TRBV6-5 and TRBJ2-3; 13 bases match TRBD2. Trimming cost V 10 bases and J 3 bases; bases outside gene matches: 4. The CDR3 sequence is 14 residues long. Per the germline V gene, CDR1 is MNHEY and CDR2 is SVGAGI. CDR3 residues: CATTTSGGTDTQYF. CDR3 nucleotide sequence: TGTGCCACGACGACTAGCGGGGGGACAGATACGCAGTATTTT.

The CDR3 region is CASSLDGGGDYEQYF. The CDR3 region has the DNA TGTGCCAGCAGCTTAGATGGGGGAGGGGACTACGAGCAGTACTTC. The chain couples TRBV7-2 to TRBJ2-7, with TRBD2 matching over 7 bases. This CDR3 comprises 15 residues. Germline trimming cut 1 base from V and 3 bases from J; bases unmatched to any gene: 6. Germline V lookup: CDR1 SGHTA, CDR2 FQGNSA.

J is TRBJ1-1 and V is TRBV10-3, with D maybe TRBD1 (6 bases). CDR3 length: 17 residues. Germline CDR1 reads ENHRY; CDR2 reads SYGVKD. The V gene lost 4 bases and the J gene lost 3 bases, with 21 bases spanning the gap. The CDR3 here is CAISGSAGVIAHTEAFF. CDR3 nucleotide sequence: TGTGCCATCAGTGGATCCGCAGGGGTAATAGCGCACACTGAAGCTTTCTTT.

This chain joins TRBV30 and TRBJ2-2, with 11 bases lining up with TRBD2. Germline-derived CDR1 and CDR2 are GTSNPN and SVGIG (reference sequence). The CDR3 covers 19 residues. J was trimmed by 5 bases and V by 0 bases; bases with no gene match: 14. CDR3 sequence reads: CAWSVDPGASGRNTGELFF. CDR3 sequence (DNA): TGTGCCTGGAGTGTAGATCCTGGGGCTAGCGGGAGGAATACCGGGGAGCTGTTTTTT.

The V gene is TRBV5-4, the J gene TRBJ2-7; 7 bases agree with TRBD1. The CDR3 has 15 amino acids. J gave up 0 bases and V 1 base, and 4 bases lay outside the gene matches. The germline V gene has CDR1 SGHNT and CDR2 YYREEE (reference sequence). In DNA, the CDR3 is TGTGCCAGCAGCTTGTCGTACAGGGGCTCCTACGAGCAGTACTTC. Translating gives CASSLSYRGSYEQYF. Combining the CDR3 with reference TRBV5-4 and TRBJ2-7 gives the whole variable domain ETGVTQSPTHLIKTRGQQVTLRCSSQSGHNTVSWYQQALGQGPQFIFQYYREEENGRGNFPPRFSGLQFPNYSSELNVNALELDDSALYLCASSLSYRGSYEQYFGPGTRLTVT.

This chain connects TRBV10-1 to TRBJ2-3, with 10 bases aligning to TRBD1. V lost 6 bases and J lost 2; bases outside the gene matches: 8. Germline V lookup: CDR1 WNHNN, CDR2 SYGVQD (reference sequence). This CDR3 region has 16 residues. CDR3 DNA: TGCGCCAGCAGCGGCGGACAGGGGGTAAACACAGATACGCAGTATTTT. Translating it yields CASSGGQGVNTDTQYF.